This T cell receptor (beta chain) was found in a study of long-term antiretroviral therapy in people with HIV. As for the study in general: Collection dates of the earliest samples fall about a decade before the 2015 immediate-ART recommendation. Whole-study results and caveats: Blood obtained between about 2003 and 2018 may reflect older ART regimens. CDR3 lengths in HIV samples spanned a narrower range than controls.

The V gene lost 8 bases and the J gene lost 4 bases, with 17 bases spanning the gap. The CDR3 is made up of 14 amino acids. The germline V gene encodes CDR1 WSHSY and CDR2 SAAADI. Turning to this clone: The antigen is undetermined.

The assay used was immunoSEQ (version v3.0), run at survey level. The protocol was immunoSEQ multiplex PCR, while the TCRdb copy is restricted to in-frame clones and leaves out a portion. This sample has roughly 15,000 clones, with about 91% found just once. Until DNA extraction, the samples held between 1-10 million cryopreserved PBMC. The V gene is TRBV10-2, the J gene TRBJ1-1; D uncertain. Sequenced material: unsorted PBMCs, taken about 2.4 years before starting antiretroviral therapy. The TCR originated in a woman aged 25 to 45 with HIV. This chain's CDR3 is CASDFEGRATEAFF. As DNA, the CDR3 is TGCGCCAGCGACTTCGAGGGTAGAGCCACTGAAGCTTTCTTT.